The 15 T cell receptor beta chains below all came from one sample that was sequenced in a study of Ad26.COV2.S vaccination and SARS-CoV-2 variants. Produced via immunoSEQ multiplex PCR; TCRdb's table is partial and in-frame only. Among about 480,000 clones listed, around nine tenths were seen once. Documented treatment: 15 to 20 received Ad26.COV2.S at low or high dose, single or two shots; roughly five received placebo; per-sample allocation not given. Collection of the samples took place on day 63 after the first injection of vaccine or placebo. Material: peripheral blood, obtained in a trial of Ad26.COV2.S vaccine versus placebo. The receptors were gathered from a person between 18 and 65 years old who received the Ad26.COV2.S COVID-19 vaccine or a placebo.

DNA of the CDR3: TGCGCCAGCAGCTTCTTGAAAGGGGCTAACTATGGCTACACCTTC. Protein product: CASSFLKGANYGYTF. This chain uses TRBV5-1 with TRBJ1-2; the D gene is possibly TRBD1 (5 bases). This CDR3 has 15 amino acids. The germline V gene has CDR1 SGHRS and CDR2 YFSETQ. Trimming cost V 2 bases and J 0 bases, with 11 bases left between them.

Only one count was recorded for this clone. This sequence joins TRBV28 and TRBJ2-4; 7 positions agree with TRBD1. V was clipped by 5 bases and J by 8 bases; unmatched bases: 6. The CDR3 spans 13 residues. The V gene's germline CDR1 is MDHEN and CDR2 SYDVKM. CDR3 in DNA: TGTGCCAGCAGTGACAACAGGGGTGACATTCAGTACTTC. This sequence encodes CASSDNRGDIQYF.

This chain joins TRBV7-8 and TRBJ2-4; D is undetermined. Germline V gene lookup returns CDR1 SGHVS and CDR2 FQNEAQ. The CDR3 sequence is 14 residues long. V was trimmed by 0 bases and J by 7 bases, leaving 10 bases between them. DNA for the CDR3: TGTGCCAGCAGCTTAGCCCGGTCCGGGAACATTCAGTACTTC. Its protein is CASSLARSGNIQYF.

The chain is built from TRBV5-1 and TRBJ2-1; D is ambiguous. V lost 0 bases, J lost 9 bases, and 19 bases lay in between. The V gene's germline CDR1 is SGHRS and CDR2 YFSETQ. This CDR3 contains 16 residues. The CDR3 loop is CASSLGSLRTTAEQFF. In DNA form, the CDR3 reads TGCGCCAGCAGCTTGGGGAGTCTGCGGACCACGGCTGAGCAGTTCTTC.

Note on this clone: A much more abundant neighbour one base away suggests this may be a read error. CDR3 coding DNA: TGTGCCAGCAGTTACGGGCTATCTGGGGCCAACGTCCTGACTTTC. Its protein product is CASSYGLSGANVLTF. This chain uses TRBV6-2 or TRBV6-3 with TRBJ2-6; D is unresolved. The germline V gene encodes CDR1 MNHEY and CDR2 SVGEGT. Trimming removed 2 bases from V and 1 base from J, with 6 bases in between. The CDR3 runs to 15 residues.

The chain combines TRBV10-3 with TRBJ1-5; 9 bases align to TRBD1. The CDR3 is 15 residues long. The ends lost 5 bases at V and 2 bases at J; junction bases unmatched: 4. Looked up from germline, CDR1 is ENHRY and CDR2 is SYGVKD. The CDR3, as DNA: TGTGCCATCAGTACAGGGGGCGACGGCAATCAGCCCCAGCATTTT. Its protein product is CAISTGGDGNQPQHF.

The chain combines TRBV19 with TRBJ1-4; TRBD1 agrees at 10 bases. The V and J ends lost 7 bases and 4 bases, in that order; junction bases with no gene match: 6. Germline V gene data show CDR1 as LNHDA and CDR2 as SQIVND (reference sequence). The CDR3 has 15 amino acids. The CDR3 reads CASKTGQGRNEKLFF. CDR3 nucleotide sequence: TGTGCCAGTAAGACGGGACAGGGGCGTAATGAAAAACTGTTTTTT.

This clone was picked up a small number of times. The chain's CDR3 is CASSDSGRVNSPLHF. For the CDR3, the DNA is TGTGCCAGCAGTGACTCGGGCAGGGTTAATTCACCCCTCCACTTT. This chain connects TRBV6-4 to TRBJ1-6, with D perhaps TRBD1 (5 bases). V was cut by 0 bases and J by 6 bases, with 9 bases left in between. Looked up from germline, CDR1 is MRHNA and CDR2 is SNTAGT. This CDR3 contains 15 residues.

The chain is built from TRBV7-2 and TRBJ2-7, with D possibly being TRBD2 (6 bases). The CDR3 covers 15 residues. CDR1 is SGHTA and CDR2 is FQGNSA in the germline V gene. The germline V and J ends were trimmed by 5 bases and 0 bases, with 14 bases remaining between them. The CDR3 spells CASSLGLANSYEQYF. The DNA for the CDR3 is TGTGCCAGCAGCCTCGGGCTAGCGAACTCCTACGAGCAGTACTTC. The variable domain in full, completed from reference TRBV7-2 and TRBJ2-7, reads GAGVSQSPSNKVTEKGKDVELRCDPISGHTALYWYRQSLGQGLEFLIYFQGNSAPDKSGLPSDRFSAERTGGSVSTLTIQRTQQEDSAVYLCASSLGLANSYEQYFGPGTRLTVT.

The genes are TRBV10-3 and TRBJ1-5, with a tentative D call TRBD1 (5 bases). CDR3 length: 14 amino acids. The germline V gene encodes CDR1 ENHRY and CDR2 SYGVKD. Trimming stripped 10 bases from V and 7 bases from J, with 20 bases between. Here the CDR3 reads CATNPQGGIQPQHF. For the CDR3, the DNA is TGTGCCACCAACCCCCAGGGAGGTATCCAGCCCCAGCATTTT.

On this clone itself: The sample holds other DNA sequences that translate to the same CDR3. The V gene is TRBV27, the J gene TRBJ1-2; 8 positions match TRBD1. Germline V CDR1 and CDR2: MNHEY, SMNVEV (reference sequence). Trimming took 5 bases from V and 5 from J; bases not matched to a gene: 4. This CDR3 comprises 13 residues. The CDR3: CASSPRQGYGYTF. The CDR3 coding sequence is TGTGCCAGCAGTCCCCGACAGGGGTATGGCTACACCTTC.

The J gene is TRBJ1-2, the V gene TRBV27; 11 bases match TRBD1. The junction had 5 bases not matched to a gene; V was cut back by 2 bases and J by 3 bases. This CDR3 comprises 16 residues. Germline loops: CDR1 MNHEY, CDR2 SMNVEV (reference sequence). This CDR3 reads CASSLGGTGGYYGYTF. CDR3 bases: TGTGCCAGCAGTTTAGGTGGGACAGGGGGTTACTATGGCTACACCTTC.

The chain links TRBV6-1 to TRBJ2-7, with D tentatively TRBD1 (5 bases). V shed 2 bases and J shed 3 bases, with 11 bases lying between them. This CDR3 has 14 residues. CDR1 is MNHNS and CDR2 is SASEGT in the germline V gene. The CDR3 DNA follows: TGTGCCAGCAGTGAATTGGGGCAGAGCTACGAGCAGTACTTC. This gives the protein CASSELGQSYEQYF.

The V gene is TRBV3-1 (or the pseudogene TRBV3-2), the J gene TRBJ1-5, with D possibly TRBD1 on 5 matching bases. Trimming left V 4 bases short and J 9 bases short, with 25 bases between. Per germline, CDR1 LGHDT and CDR2 YNNKEL (reference sequence). This CDR3 comprises 17 residues. CDR3 in DNA: TGTGCCAGCAGCCCACCCGGGCCGACAGTCGCCTTTCGGCCCCAGCATTTT. Translated, it gives CASSPPGPTVAFRPQHF.

The CDR3 DNA reads as TGTGCCAGCAGCCAGAACCCGGGACGGATCTACGAGCAGTACTTC. As protein: CASSQNPGRIYEQYF. V gene TRBV28 combines with J gene TRBJ2-7, with D perhaps assigned TRBD1 or TRBD2 (5 bases each). The CDR3 has 15 residues. Between the trimmed V and J ends, which lost 6 bases and 3 bases, there was a span of 18 bases. CDR1 and CDR2 (germline): MDHEN, SYDVKM.